This T cell receptor beta chain was captured by sequencing in a study of siplizumab effects on memory and regulatory T cells. Overall study results and limits: Mappable CD4+ clones that were alloreactive averaged about 69% Treg-derived with siplizumab versus approximately 25% in controls. The diversity of naive T cells seemed greater than that of memory cells, and their alloresponse contribution seemed major.

This CDR3 has 15 residues. V was pared by 4 bases and J by 5 bases, with 6 bases of the junction left unmatched. Germline CDR1 SGHRS, CDR2 YFSETQ. Method: immunoSEQ multiplex PCR; TCRdb's copy keeps in-frame clones and lacks some. The sample has more than 85,000 clones, 85% to 95% seen once. About this clone: Its antigen is unknown.

The gene calls are TRBV5-1 and TRBJ1-6, with 7 positions matching TRBD1. Specimen: CD4+ T cells sorted from blood. This TCR came from a human donor in good health. CDR3 sequence reads: CASSLDRRNNSPLHF. Here the CDR3 DNA reads TGCGCCAGCAGCCTGGACAGGCGTAATAATTCACCCCTCCACTTT.